The 10 T cell receptor beta chains below come from one sample, sequenced in a study of blood T cell repertoires in COVID-19. Produced via immunoSEQ multiplex PCR; TCRdb's table is partial and in-frame only. The table shows roughly 250,000 clones, with roughly 81% occurring only once. Sequences were obtained from peripheral blood. All receptors derive from a man aged 35-49 years with acute or convalescent COVID-19.

This chain uses TRBV2 with TRBJ1-5; D gene uncertain. This CDR3 comprises 15 residues. Deletions cut 3 bases from V and 0 bases from J, with 9 bases between. From germline, CDR1 is SNHLY and CDR2 FYNNEI. The CDR3 coding sequence is TGTGCCAGCAGTGAGCTACAGATTAGCAATCAGCCCCAGCATTTT. This translates into CASSELQISNQPQHF.

The count of this clone is one. The rearrangement uses TRBV7-3 and TRBJ2-1, with 11 bases that match TRBD2. V shed 4 bases, J shed 12 bases, and the junction held 8 bases outside the gene matches. The CDR3 covers 14 residues. Germline-derived CDR1 and CDR2 are SGHTA and FQGTGA. The DNA of the CDR3 is TGTGCCAGCAGCTCACCGGGACTAGCGGTTCGGCAGTTCTTC. Encoded protein: CASSSPGLAVRQFF.

This clone was seen only a few times. The chain recombines TRBV5-1 with TRBJ1-1, with TRBD1 identical over 7 bases. The CDR3 covers 17 residues. The V segment lost 4 bases and the J segment 0 bases; nucleotides outside the gene matches: 12. Per the germline V gene, CDR1 is SGHRS and CDR2 is YFSETQ. CDR3 nucleotides: TGCGCCAGCAGCCCACCGGGACAGTACTCGATGAACACTGAAGCTTTCTTT. Translation gives CASSPPGQYSMNTEAFF.

This chain links TRBV6-4 with TRBJ2-7, with D possibly TRBD1 on 7 matching bases. The CDR3 runs 16 residues. Trimming removed 4 bases at V and 5 bases at J, with 21 bases between. Germline V lookup: CDR1 MRHNA, CDR2 SNTAGT. CDR3 loop: CASSGRGPGQVDEQYF. CDR3 DNA: TGTGCCAGCAGTGGGAGGGGCCCCGGACAGGTAGACGAGCAGTACTTC.

The rearrangement links TRBV10-3 to TRBJ1-6; possibly TRBD1 for D (6 bases). CDR3 length equals 14 residues. Germline V gives CDR1 ENHRY, CDR2 SYGVKD. The V and J ends lost 5 bases and 7 bases respectively, with 12 bases between them. CDR3 sequence: CAISPGDKNSPLHF. The CDR3 DNA reads TGTGCCATCAGTCCAGGGGATAAAAATTCACCCCTCCACTTT.

Concerning this clone: Other DNA sequences of this sample code for an identical CDR3. V is TRBV5-1 and J is TRBJ1-2; unclear D gene. The V gene lost 4 bases and the J gene lost 2 bases, with 9 bases spanning the gap. The germline CDR1 and CDR2 sequences are SGHRS and YFSETQ. The CDR3 covers 13 residues. This CDR3 reads CASSLDGNYGYTF. CDR3 sequence (DNA): TGCGCCAGCAGCCTGGACGGGAACTATGGCTACACCTTC.

The chain combines TRBV5-4 with TRBJ2-1; the D is unclear. The CDR3 sequence is 15 residues long. CDR1 and CDR2 (germline): SGHNT, YYREEE (reference sequence). V dropped 0 bases and J dropped 3 bases, with 10 bases sitting between them. For the CDR3, the DNA is TGTGCCAGCAGCTTGGGGTCAGAAGTCTACAATGAGCAGTTCTTC. Encoded protein: CASSLGSEVYNEQFF. The whole variable domain, filled in from reference TRBV5-4 and TRBJ2-1, reads ETGVTQSPTHLIKTRGQQVTLRCSSQSGHNTVSWYQQALGQGPQFIFQYYREEENGRGNFPPRFSGLQFPNYSSELNVNALELDDSALYLCASSLGSEVYNEQFFGPGTRLTVL.

V and J are TRBV28 and TRBJ2-5; possible D gene TRBD1, 5 bases. This CDR3 has 14 residues. The germline V gene encodes CDR1 MDHEN and CDR2 SYDVKM. V was trimmed by 5 bases and J by 1 base, leaving 11 bases between them. CDR3 in amino acids: CASSPRVFQETQYF. CDR3 DNA sequence: TGTGCCAGCAGTCCCAGGGTTTTCCAAGAGACCCAGTACTTC.

The V and J genes are TRBV6-5 and TRBJ2-3; 10 nucleotides line up with TRBD1. This CDR3 is 16 amino acids long. V lost 3 bases to trimming and J lost 3 bases; unmatched junction nucleotides: 6. Germline V gene data show CDR1 as MNHEY and CDR2 as SVGAGI. The CDR3 loop is CASSYSPGQGTDTQYF. The CDR3 DNA sequence: TGTGCCAGCAGTTATTCTCCGGGACAGGGGACAGATACGCAGTATTTT.

This clone appeared a few times. This chain uses TRBV10-1 with TRBJ2-7; 8 bases map to TRBD2. V shed 8 bases and J 1 base; nucleotides not matched to a gene: 4. CDR3 length equals 13 residues. Germline V gives CDR1 WNHNN, CDR2 SYGVQD (reference sequence). CDR3 residues: CASGPGGSYEQYF. CDR3 nucleotides: TGCGCCAGCGGCCCGGGGGGGTCCTACGAGCAGTACTTC.